Each of the 10 T cell receptor beta chains below was sequenced from the same sample in a study of blood T cell repertoires in COVID-19. Profiling relied on immunoSEQ multiplex PCR, and the TCRdb table lists in-frame clones only, not all of them. The sample has nearly 30,000 clones, 89% seen once. The source material was peripheral blood. These receptors were taken from a human donor in a cohort sampled during active COVID-19.

The V and J genes are TRBV6-5 and TRBJ2-7, with 7 bases aligning to TRBD2. V lost 2 bases to trimming and J lost 2 bases; unmatched junction nucleotides: 6. Germline V gives CDR1 MNHEY, CDR2 SVGAGI. This CDR3 contains 15 residues. DNA for the CDR3: TGTGCCAGCAGTTACGCCAAGCGGGGCACCTACGAGCAGTACTTC. Its translation is CASSYAKRGTYEQYF.

By sample fraction, this clone is medium-sized. This chain connects TRBV5-6 to TRBJ1-4; no reliable D call. The CDR3 has 13 residues. Per the germline V gene, CDR1 is SGHDT and CDR2 is YYEEEE. V dropped 4 bases and J dropped 7 bases, with 11 bases sitting between them. The CDR3 nucleotides read TGTGCCAGCAGCACCCGCATAGTTGAAAAACTGTTTTTT. Translation gives CASSTRIVEKLFF.

This chain connects TRBV7-8 to TRBJ1-1; D perhaps matches TRBD1 (5 bases). CDR1 and CDR2 (germline): SGHVS, FQNEAQ. CDR3 length: 14 residues. Trimming left V 4 bases short and J 0 bases short, with 9 bases between. In nucleotides, the CDR3 is TGTGCCAGCAGCTCACGACAGCTGAACACTGAAGCTTTCTTT. It yields the protein CASSSRQLNTEAFF.

The chain uses TRBV5-4 and TRBJ1-2; 7 bases agree with TRBD1. The V gene's germline CDR1 is SGHNT and CDR2 YYREEE (reference sequence). The length of the CDR3 is 14 residues. J was trimmed by 3 bases and V by 7 bases; bases with no gene match: 9. CDR3 bases: TGTGCCAGCTCTCGGCCCGACAGGGACTATGGCTACACCTTC. Translated: CASSRPDRDYGYTF. The full variable domain, with the rest looked up from reference TRBV5-4 and TRBJ1-2, is ETGVTQSPTHLIKTRGQQVTLRCSSQSGHNTVSWYQQALGQGPQFIFQYYREEENGRGNFPPRFSGLQFPNYSSELNVNALELDDSALYLCASSRPDRDYGYTFGSGTRLTVV.

The genes are TRBV7-6 and TRBJ2-1, with TRBD1 as a possible D gene (7 bases). CDR1 SGHVS and CDR2 FNYEAQ come from the germline V gene. There are 17 residues in the CDR3. The V end was cut by 5 bases, the J end by 9 bases, with 26 bases between. CDR3 in amino acids: CASSTSRFKRGRGEQFF. In DNA, the CDR3 is TGTGCCAGCAGCACTAGCCGCTTCAAAAGGGGGCGAGGTGAGCAGTTCTTC. The variable domain in full, completed from reference TRBV7-6 and TRBJ2-1, reads GAGVSQSPRYKVTKRGQDVALRCDPISGHVSLYWYRQALGQGPEFLTYFNYEAQQDKSGLPNDRFSAERPEGSISTLTIQRTEQRDSAMYRCASSTSRFKRGRGEQFFGPGTRLTVL.

The chain employs TRBV9 and TRBJ2-4; 7 bases agree with TRBD1. CDR1 SGDLS and CDR2 YYNGEE come from the germline V gene. Germline trimming cut 4 bases from V and 1 base from J; bases unmatched to any gene: 11. The CDR3 is 17 amino acids. CDR3: CASSNQTGPTAKNIQYF. CDR3 nucleotides: TGTGCCAGCAGCAATCAGACAGGGCCCACGGCCAAAAACATTCAGTACTTC.

V is TRBV27 and J is TRBJ2-3, with D perhaps TRBD2 (5 bases). The CDR3 is 14 residues long. Germline V gene data show CDR1 as MNHEY and CDR2 as SMNVEV (reference sequence). V was shortened by 7 bases and J by 0 bases, with 11 bases between the two germline ends. The CDR3 DNA is TGTGCCAGCAACAGAGGGAGAAGCACAGATACGCAGTATTTT. Residues: CASNRGRSTDTQYF.

Here the CDR3 reads CASSLAAGSTDTQYF. CDR3 coding DNA: TGTGCCAGCAGCTTGGCCGCAGGTAGCACAGATACGCAGTATTTT. The chain couples TRBV5-4 to TRBJ2-3; D gene uncertain. V dropped 0 bases and J dropped 0 bases, with 8 bases sitting between them. There are 15 residues in the CDR3. Germline V gene data show CDR1 as SGHNT and CDR2 as YYREEE (reference sequence).

The gene calls are TRBV16 and TRBJ2-7, with 8 bases lining up with TRBD1. V shed 0 bases, J shed 4 bases, and the junction held 2 bases outside the gene matches. This CDR3 region has 14 residues. Germline values: CDR1 KGHSY, CDR2 FQNENV. The CDR3 spells CASSQSGTGYEQYF. Written as DNA, the CDR3 is TGTGCCAGCAGCCAATCAGGGACAGGATACGAGCAGTACTTC.

This clone has more than one count but fewer than ten. The rearrangement uses TRBV7-2 and TRBJ1-6; tentative D call: TRBD1 (5 bases). CDR1 is SGHTA and CDR2 is FQGNSA in the germline V gene. This CDR3 is 17 amino acids long. The germline V and J ends were trimmed by 3 bases and 0 bases, with 12 bases remaining between them. The chain's CDR3 is CASSFTTVSSYNSPLHF. Written as DNA, the CDR3 is TGTGCCAGCAGCTTTACGACAGTTAGCTCCTATAATTCACCCCTCCACTTT.